What follows are 21 T cell receptor beta chains derived from one specimen sequenced in a study of T cells after yellow fever vaccination. TCRdb processed the 5' RACE reads anew with MiXCR; each CDR3 protein has one entry. The repertoire holds roughly 110,000 distinct CDR3 sequences, with 8.4% as singletons. The sample here was CD8+ T cells sorted from PBMCs, taken 45 days after the yellow fever booster vaccination. These receptor sequences come from a man aged 25 to 45 who received the YFV17D yellow fever vaccine.

The sample holds a few counts of this clonotype. The genes are TRBV9 and TRBJ2-1; 11 positions agree with TRBD2. With 4 bases clipped from V and 10 bases from J, the junction kept 10 bases outside the gene matches. Germline V gene data show CDR1 as SGDLS and CDR2 as YYNGEE. The CDR3 runs to 15 residues. CDR3 DNA: TGTGCCAGCAGCCTTAGCGGGAGGGCCGGTGGGGAGCAGTTCTTC. Amino acids: CASSLSGRAGGEQFF.

This clonotype was observed many times. This chain uses TRBV4-1 with TRBJ2-7, with TRBD2 as a possible D gene (5 bases). Trimming removed 1 base from V and 1 base from J, with 5 bases in between. CDR3 length: 13 amino acids. Germline V gene lookup returns CDR1 MGHRA and CDR2 YSYEKL. In DNA form, the CDR3 reads TGCGCCAGCAGCCAAGGGACTTCCTACGAGCAGTACTTC. This encodes CASSQGTSYEQYF.

This clonotype occurred many times. This rearrangement joins TRBV19 to TRBJ2-3, with 7 nucleotides matching TRBD1. V lost 8 bases, J lost 1 base, and 12 bases stayed unmatched. Germline V gene data show CDR1 as LNHDA and CDR2 as SQIVND (reference sequence). This CDR3 contains 16 residues. The chain's CDR3 is CASSTGTVEGTDTQYF. CDR3 nucleotides: TGTGCCAGTTCTACCGGGACAGTGGAGGGCACAGATACGCAGTATTTT.

The CDR3 spells CASSPGTSGAQETQYF. The CDR3 bases are TGTGCCAGCAGTCCTGGGACTAGCGGGGCTCAAGAGACCCAGTACTTC. The chain couples TRBV12-3 or TRBV12-4 to TRBJ2-5; TRBD2 agrees at 13 bases. The CDR3 runs to 16 residues. The trim removed 5 bases at V and 2 bases at J, leaving 5 bases unmatched.

This clonotype came up many times. The CDR3 DNA sequence: TGTGCCACCGGCCCCCTAGACACGAATACGCAGTATTTT. Translated: CATGPLDTNTQYF. The rearrangement links TRBV15 to TRBJ2-3; D ambiguous. Trimming took off 8 bases at V and 7 bases at J, with 16 bases between the two ends. Germline lookup yields CDR1 LNHNV and CDR2 YYDKDF (reference sequence). The CDR3 has 13 residues.

This clonotype was observed many times. The V and J genes are TRBV5-1 and TRBJ2-3; 14 nucleotides align to TRBD2. V was clipped by 3 bases and J by 0 bases; unmatched bases: 9. Germline V CDR1 and CDR2: SGHRS, YFSETQ. The length of the CDR3 is 19 residues. CDR3: CASSYGLAGGTDSTDTQYF. DNA for the CDR3: TGCGCCAGCAGCTACGGACTAGCGGGAGGTACCGACAGCACAGATACGCAGTATTTT.

This clonotype was counted only a few times. The V call is TRBV9, the J call TRBJ2-7, with 7 bases fitting TRBD2. Germline CDR1 and CDR2: SGDLS and YYNGEE. The CDR3 totals 15 residues. V shed 0 bases and J 3 bases; nucleotides not matched to a gene: 6. The CDR3 reads CASSVGGGTYYEQYF. The CDR3, as DNA: TGTGCCAGCAGCGTAGGGGGGGGAACTTACTACGAGCAGTACTTC.

This clonotype occurred many times. The chain is built from TRBV15 and TRBJ2-3; TRBD2 might be the D (5 bases). The germline V gene has CDR1 LNHNV and CDR2 YYDKDF (reference sequence). The CDR3 contains 16 residues. V lost 5 bases and J lost 3, with 18 bases in between. The chain's CDR3 is CATSSGMSSRTDTQYF. The CDR3 DNA reads as TGTGCCACCAGCTCCGGGATGTCTTCTCGGACAGATACGCAGTATTTT.

This clonotype was detected only a few times. V gene TRBV1 combines with J gene TRBJ2-1. TRBV1 is a pseudogene locus. The CDR3 sequence is 12 residues long. For the CDR3, the DNA is TGCACCAGCAGCCCCAACAGAAATGAGCAGTTCTTC. This gives the protein CTSSPNRNEQFF.

This clonotype was detected ten times or more. This rearrangement joins TRBV6-5 to TRBJ2-1, with D tentatively TRBD1 or TRBD2 (5 bases each). The CDR3 length is 16 residues. The V end was cut by 2 bases, the J end by 6 bases, with 17 bases between. Germline V CDR1 and CDR2: MNHEY, SVGAGI. The CDR3 coding sequence is TGTGCCAGCAGTTACCCCCGGGGCGAAACTGGCAATGAGCAGTTCTTC. This translates into CASSYPRGETGNEQFF.

A note on this clonotype: A clone one base away is much larger, so this may be a read error. V gene TRBV27 combines with J gene TRBJ2-7; 8 bases align to TRBD2. CDR3 length: 19 residues. Germline CDR1 is MNHEY and CDR2 is SMNVEV (reference sequence). For the CDR3, the DNA is TGTGCCTGCAGTTACACATCCGCCGCAGGCCGACTAGCGTCCTACGAGCAGTACTTC. This encodes CACSYTSAAGRLASYEQYF.

This clonotype has ten or more counts. The V gene is TRBV27, the J gene TRBJ1-5; D remains unclear. V was trimmed by 7 bases and J by 1 base, leaving 11 bases between them. This CDR3 is built from 14 residues. Looked up from germline, CDR1 is MNHEY and CDR2 is SMNVEV (reference sequence). The CDR3 spells CASKSGRSNQPQHF. The CDR3 DNA reads as TGTGCCAGCAAATCCGGGAGGAGCAATCAGCCCCAGCATTTT.

This clonotype has ten or more counts. V gene TRBV12-3 or TRBV12-4 combines with J gene TRBJ1-5; D is undetermined. The CDR3 sequence is 13 residues long. The V end lost 5 bases, the J end lost 7 bases, and 12 bases lay between the germline ends. The CDR3 spells CASSLSFSQPQHF. Written as DNA, the CDR3 is TGTGCCAGCAGTCTCTCATTCAGCCAGCCCCAGCATTTT.

This clonotype was observed a single time. The chain combines TRBV7-9 with TRBJ2-2; 10 positions match TRBD2. The CDR3 has 17 amino acids. Trimming took 5 bases from V and 0 from J; bases not matched to a gene: 6. Germline loops: CDR1 SEHNR, CDR2 FQNEAQ (reference sequence). CDR3 protein: CASSMSLAGANTGELFF. In nucleotides, the CDR3 is TGTGCCAGCAGCATGAGTCTAGCGGGGGCGAACACCGGGGAGCTGTTTTTT.

The CDR3 reads CSATEMGGGTQYF. For the CDR3, the DNA is TGCAGTGCTACTGAAATGGGGGGGGGGACCCAGTACTTC. The chain joins TRBV20-1 to TRBJ2-5; 7 bases align to TRBD2. This CDR3 has 13 amino acids. V was clipped by 4 bases and J by 7 bases; unmatched bases: 9. Germline V CDR1 and CDR2: DFQATT, SNEGSKA (reference sequence).

This clonotype was picked up a small number of times. CDR3 nucleotide sequence: TGCGCCAGCAGCCAAGTCGAACCGGGACAGGGGACAGATACGCAGTATTTT. Amino acids: CASSQVEPGQGTDTQYF. The J gene is TRBJ2-3, the V gene TRBV4-3; 10 bases line up with TRBD1. The ends lost 1 base at V and 3 bases at J; junction bases unmatched: 7. Germline CDR1 LGHNA, CDR2 YSLEER. The CDR3 runs to 17 residues.

This clonotype occurred a few times. This chain connects TRBV6-5 to TRBJ1-3; D is undetermined. The V end was cut by 0 bases, the J end by 0 bases, with 9 bases between. Per the germline V gene, CDR1 is MNHEY and CDR2 is SVGAGI. The CDR3 consists of 16 residues. CDR3 DNA: TGTGCCAGCAGTTACTCGCTGGGGATCTCTGGAAACACCATATATTTT. Protein sequence: CASSYSLGISGNTIYF.

V and J are TRBV5-1 and TRBJ2-5; possible D gene TRBD2, 6 bases. The CDR3 has 15 residues. Germline V CDR1 and CDR2: SGHRS, YFSETQ. Trimming cost V 1 base and J 3 bases, with 13 bases left between them. The CDR3 nucleotides read TGCGCCAGCAGCTTGTCCCGGAGGGCCGAAGAGACCCAGTACTTC. It yields the protein CASSLSRRAEETQYF. The full variable domain, with the rest looked up from reference TRBV5-1 and TRBJ2-5, is KAGVTQTPRYLIKTRGQQVTLSCSPISGHRSVSWYQQTPGQGLQFLFEYFSETQRNKGNFPGRFSGRQFSNSRSEMNVSTLELGDSALYLCASSLSRRAEETQYFGPGTRLLVL.

In its sample, this clonotype was seen many times. The rearrangement links TRBV29-1 to TRBJ2-7, with D hard to call. Between the trimmed V and J ends, which lost 0 bases and 3 bases, there was a span of 9 bases. The CDR3 consists of 13 residues. Looked up from germline, CDR1 is SQVTM and CDR2 is ANQGSEA. CDR3 nucleotides: TGCAGCGTTGAAGATCTTACGGACTACGAGCAGTACTTC. Translated, it gives CSVEDLTDYEQYF.

This clonotype was observed many times. The chain has TRBV6-1 and TRBJ2-1; 11 bases fit TRBD2. The CDR3 sequence is 13 residues long. The germline CDR1 and CDR2 sequences are MNHNS and SASEGT. V shed 8 bases and J 10 bases; nucleotides not matched to a gene: 7. CDR3 loop: CASHIAGGREQFF. In DNA form, the CDR3 reads TGTGCCAGCCATATAGCGGGAGGGCGGGAGCAGTTCTTC.

This clonotype was counted ten times or more. Here the CDR3 reads CAITQGSEAFF. DNA of the CDR3: TGTGCCATCACGCAGGGTTCTGAAGCTTTCTTT. This rearrangement joins TRBV10-3 to TRBJ1-1; D perhaps matches TRBD1 (5 bases). V lost 7 bases and J 6 bases, leaving 9 bases between the germline ends. The CDR3 has 11 amino acids. Germline V gives CDR1 ENHRY, CDR2 SYGVKD.